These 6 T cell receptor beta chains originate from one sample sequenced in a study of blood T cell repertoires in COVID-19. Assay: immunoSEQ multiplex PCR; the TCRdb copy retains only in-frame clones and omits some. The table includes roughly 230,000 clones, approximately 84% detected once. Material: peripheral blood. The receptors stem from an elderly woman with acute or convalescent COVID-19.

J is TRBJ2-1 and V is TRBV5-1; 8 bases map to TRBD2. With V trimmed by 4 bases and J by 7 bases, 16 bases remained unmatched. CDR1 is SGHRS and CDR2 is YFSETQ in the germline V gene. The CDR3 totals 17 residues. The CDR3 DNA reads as TGCGCCAGCAGCCCAAAGCTTCTTGGCGGGGGGCGGAATGAGCAGTTCTTC. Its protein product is CASSPKLLGGGRNEQFF.

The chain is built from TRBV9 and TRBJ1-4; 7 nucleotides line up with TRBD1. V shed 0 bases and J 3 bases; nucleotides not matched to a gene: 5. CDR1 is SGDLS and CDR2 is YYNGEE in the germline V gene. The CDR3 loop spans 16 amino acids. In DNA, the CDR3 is TGTGCCAGCAGCGTAGGGGGAACAGGGGCTAATGAAAAACTGTTTTTT. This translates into CASSVGGTGANEKLFF.

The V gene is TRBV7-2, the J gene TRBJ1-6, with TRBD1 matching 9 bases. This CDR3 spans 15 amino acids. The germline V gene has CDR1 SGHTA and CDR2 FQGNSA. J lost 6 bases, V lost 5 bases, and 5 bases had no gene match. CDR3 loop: CASSVGDRANSPLHF. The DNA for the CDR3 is TGTGCCAGCAGCGTAGGGGACAGGGCTAATTCACCCCTCCACTTT.

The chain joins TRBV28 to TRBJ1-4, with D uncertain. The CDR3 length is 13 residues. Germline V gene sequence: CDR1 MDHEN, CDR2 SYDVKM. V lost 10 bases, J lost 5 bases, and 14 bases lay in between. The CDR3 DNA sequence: TGTGCCATCCTCGACATGCCGAATGAAAAACTGTTTTTT. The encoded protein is CAILDMPNEKLFF.

CDR3 nucleotides: TGTGCCAGCAGTTACAGGGGTGACGGTAATTCACCCCTCCACTTT. Translated, it gives CASSYRGDGNSPLHF. The rearrangement links TRBV6-4 to TRBJ1-6, with 7 bases identical to TRBD1. J lost 6 bases, V lost 5 bases, and 7 bases had no gene match. The germline V gene has CDR1 MRHNA and CDR2 SNTAGT. CDR3 length: 15 amino acids.

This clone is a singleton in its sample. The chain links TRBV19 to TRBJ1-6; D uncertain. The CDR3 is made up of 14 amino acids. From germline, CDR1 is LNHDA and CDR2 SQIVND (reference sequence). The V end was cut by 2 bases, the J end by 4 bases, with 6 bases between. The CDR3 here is CASSIPGYNSPLHF. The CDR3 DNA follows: TGTGCCAGTAGTATACCGGGATATAATTCACCCCTCCACTTT.